A single TCR beta chain is shown here with its context. Amplified TCR beta CDR3 regions derived from RNA transcripts. A first-round RT-PCR of the TCR CDR3 used the HTBI primer set. TCRdb used MiXCR to reprocess the multiplex PCR reads, holding one entry per CDR3 protein. Of around 600,000 distinct CDR3 sequences listed, more than 15% are singletons. The data were obtained in a study of T cells in Graves' hyperthyroidism and ophthalmopathy. On the study more broadly: Peripheral blood was acquired at first diagnosis, ahead of any therapy whatsoever.

Patients with ophthalmopathy all had a Clinical Activity Score of at least 3, a NOSPECS grade of at least 4 and duration under 3 months. The diagnoses drew upon clinical symptoms, serum thyroxine and TRAb, thyroid ultrasound and orbital computed tomography. Material for sequencing was blood. The receptor comes from a woman aged 35 to 49 with Graves' ophthalmopathy.

The CDR3 reads CASSPPSDTGELFF. The CDR3 nucleotides are TGCGCCAGCAGCCCCCCTAGCGACACCGGGGAGCTGTTTTTT. The gene calls are TRBV5-1 and TRBJ2-2; D possibly corresponds to TRBD2 (6 bases). V shed 4 bases and J shed 3 bases, with 10 bases lying between them. Germline assignment: CDR1 SGHRS and CDR2 YFSETQ. The CDR3 runs to 14 residues.